These 8 T cell receptor beta chains share one sample of origin, sequenced in a study of blood T cell repertoires in COVID-19. Using immunoSEQ multiplex PCR, the repertoire was profiled, and TCRdb retains in-frame clones only, with some absent. The table includes almost 400,000 clones, approximately 89% detected once. Source material: PBMCs or T cells enriched from blood (not recorded which). These receptors were obtained from a woman aged 30 to 39 who had recovered from COVID-19.

V gene TRBV6-5 combines with J gene TRBJ1-1; a possible D gene is TRBD1 (6 bases). CDR1 is MNHEY and CDR2 is SVGAGI in the germline V gene. The V end lost 6 bases, the J end lost 4 bases, and 12 bases lay between the germline ends. The length of the CDR3 is 13 residues. The CDR3 DNA reads TGTGCCAGCAGGGGACAATGGGGCACTGAAGCTTTCTTT. Translation gives CASRGQWGTEAFF.

This clone appeared once. CDR3 region: CASSQDRGASFAEAFF. The CDR3 nucleotides read TGTGCCAGCAGCCAAGATCGGGGGGCCAGTTTTGCTGAAGCTTTCTTT. The chain carries TRBV3-1 (or the pseudogene TRBV3-2) and TRBJ1-1, with TRBD1 as a possible D gene (6 bases). The V gene lost 0 bases and the J gene lost 6 bases, with 17 bases spanning the gap. This CDR3 contains 16 residues. From germline, CDR1 is LGHDT and CDR2 YNNKEL (reference sequence).

This sequence joins TRBV7-9 and TRBJ2-7; D gene ambiguous. The CDR3 length is 11 residues. Per germline, CDR1 SEHNR and CDR2 FQNEAQ (reference sequence). V was clipped by 5 bases and J by 2 bases, with 4 bases between them. This CDR3 is CASSHTYEQYF. Written as DNA, the CDR3 is TGTGCCAGCAGCCACACCTACGAGCAGTACTTC.

This chain uses TRBV30 with TRBJ1-2, with 10 bases lining up with TRBD1. CDR1 is GTSNPN, CDR2 SVGIG, per germline (reference sequence). The J segment lost 4 bases and the V segment lost 2 bases, leaving 10 bases of the junction unmatched. The CDR3 is 16 residues long. CDR3 loop: CAWSPPDRGPFYGYTF. The DNA of the CDR3 is TGTGCCTGGAGTCCCCCTGACAGGGGGCCTTTCTATGGCTACACCTTC. The full variable domain, rest sourced from reference TRBV30 and TRBJ1-2, is SQTIHQWPATLVQPVGSPLSLECTVEGTSNPNLYWYRQAAGRGLQLLFYSVGIGQISSEVPQNLSASRPQDRQFILSSKKLLLSDSGFYLCAWSPPDRGPFYGYTFGSGTRLTVV.

This chain uses TRBV11-2 with TRBJ1-1; weak D call: TRBD1 (5 bases). CDR1 is SGHAT, CDR2 FQNNGV, per germline. The V end was cut by 4 bases, the J end by 4 bases, with 13 bases between. The CDR3 is 14 amino acids. CDR3 amino acids: CASSSRDSPTEAFF. Here the CDR3 DNA reads TGTGCCAGCAGCTCGCGCGACAGTCCCACTGAAGCTTTCTTT.

A single count supports this clone. The chain is built from TRBV7-2 and TRBJ1-1, with a possible D match to TRBD1 (6 bases). The CDR3 has 18 residues. CDR1 is SGHTA and CDR2 is FQGNSA in the germline V gene. V was cut by 7 bases and J by 1 base, with 25 bases left in between. CDR3 nucleotides: TGTGCCAGCACCCTCTTATGGCAGGGGAGAAAGGGGAACACTGAAGCTTTCTTT. Residues: CASTLLWQGRKGNTEAFF.

This clone was recorded a few times. This sequence joins TRBV18 and TRBJ1-1; no definite D call. CDR3 length equals 14 residues. V was shortened by 2 bases and J by 4 bases, with 11 bases between the two germline ends. Per the germline V gene, CDR1 is KGHSH and CDR2 is LQKENI. The CDR3 bases are TGTGCCAGCTCACCAAGGATGGGAGGCACTGAAGCTTTCTTT. It yields the protein CASSPRMGGTEAFF.

The rearrangement links TRBV7-9 to TRBJ2-7, with D perhaps TRBD1 (7 bases). The germline CDR1 and CDR2 sequences are SEHNR and FQNEAQ (reference sequence). V was pared by 2 bases and J by 5 bases, with 16 bases between. The CDR3 contains 15 residues. The CDR3 DNA sequence: TGTGCCAGCAGCTTACCAGGGGGGCAAGGGAACGAGCAGTACTTC. This translates into CASSLPGGQGNEQYF.